These 5 T cell receptor beta chains came from one sample sequenced in a study of blood T cell repertoires in COVID-19. The table came from immunoSEQ multiplex PCR; TCRdb's copy has only in-frame clones and leaves some out. The sample records 250,000 or so clones, 85% to 90% being singletons. The sample was PBMCs or T cells enriched from blood (not recorded which). Every receptor here comes from a woman in her forties or fifties who had recovered from COVID-19.

This clone was detected a few times. V usage is TRBV2 and J usage is TRBJ1-2, with D tentatively TRBD1 (5 bases). CDR1 SNHLY and CDR2 FYNNEI come from the germline V gene. V was pared by 6 bases and J by 7 bases, with 15 bases between. The CDR3 extends over 13 amino acids. The CDR3 DNA follows: TGTGCCAGCAGCGTCGAGCAGGGAGGTGGCTACACCTTC. Its translation: CASSVEQGGGYTF.

The J gene is TRBJ2-1, the V gene TRBV18; 7 bases map to TRBD2. The germline gives CDR1 KGHSH, CDR2 LQKENI. The CDR3 is made up of 14 amino acids. V gave up 6 bases and J gave up 1 base; unmatched junction bases: 3. Here the CDR3 DNA reads TGTGCCAGCTCGGTAGCGGGTTCCTACAATGAGCAGTTCTTC. This sequence encodes CASSVAGSYNEQFF. Combining the CDR3 with reference TRBV18 and TRBJ2-1 gives the whole variable domain NAGVMQNPRHLVRRRGQEARLRCSPMKGHSHVYWYRQLPEEGLKFMVYLQKENIIDESGMPKERFSAEFPKEGPSILRIQQVVRGDSAAYFCASSVAGSYNEQFFGPGTRLTVL.

This chain links TRBV7-3 with TRBJ2-2; the match to TRBD2 covers 7 bases. Unmatched junction bases numbered 3, after V lost 1 base and J lost 1 base. Germline values: CDR1 SGHTA, CDR2 FQGTGA. There are 16 residues in the CDR3. The DNA for the CDR3 is TGTGCCAGCAGCTTAAGGGCTAGCGGGAACACCGGGGAGCTGTTTTTT. It codes for CASSLRASGNTGELFF.

V is TRBV19 and J is TRBJ2-5, with TRBD1 matching over 7 bases. The CDR3 covers 17 residues. The germline V gene has CDR1 LNHDA and CDR2 SQIVND (reference sequence). The J segment lost 5 bases and the V segment lost 6 bases, leaving 18 bases of the junction unmatched. The CDR3 DNA reads TGTGCCAGTAGCAAGGGACAGTCACTCTCTCAGGGGGAGACCCAGTACTTC. Translated, it gives CASSKGQSLSQGETQYF.

The rearrangement joins TRBV7-3 to TRBJ2-1; D possibly corresponds to TRBD1 (5 bases). The CDR3 is 17 residues long. Germline values: CDR1 SGHTA, CDR2 FQGTGA. The V and J ends lost 0 bases and 8 bases respectively, with 20 bases between them. The CDR3 region is CASSLTRTGGHRDEQFF. The DNA for the CDR3 is TGTGCCAGCAGCTTAACAAGAACAGGTGGGCACCGTGATGAGCAGTTCTTC. The full variable domain, completed using reference TRBV7-3 and TRBJ2-1, is GAGVSQTPSNKVTEKGKYVELRCDPISGHTALYWYRQSLGQGPEFLIYFQGTGAADDSGLPNDRFFAVRPEGSVSTLKIQRTERGDSAVYLCASSLTRTGGHRDEQFFGPGTRLTVL.